This TCR beta chain came from a study of TIL therapy for anti-PD-1-resistant metastatic lung cancer. Sequencing used immunoSEQ v3. Each library reached roughly 2 million read pairs, or about 5-6 million at deep level. Some clones are missing from TCRdb's copy, which holds only in-frame ones; the method was immunoSEQ multiplex PCR. The data show more than 55,000 clones, approximately 80% seen once. V gave up 7 bases and J gave up 5 bases, with 9 bases separating them. Germline CDR1 and CDR2: MDHEN and SYDVKM. The CDR3 is 12 residues long. Documented time point: pre-treatment sample, taken before nivolumab and TIL therapy.

The chain is built from TRBV28 and TRBJ2-1; no clear D gene. Sequenced material: blood, taken at baseline. The sequence derives from a person between 25 and 80 years old with non-small cell lung cancer. The CDR3 spells CASTGNNNEQFF. The DNA for the CDR3 is TGTGCCAGCACGGGCAACAACAATGAGCAGTTCTTC.